This T cell receptor beta chain was identified during a study of beta chain features in type 1 diabetes. This clone was counted only a few times. Reverse transcription of all isolated RNA meant that expressed TCRB transcripts were sequenced. Assay used: immunoSEQ multiplex PCR; TCRdb lists only in-frame clones, some missing. This sample yields hundreds of thousands of clones, of which 68% are seen a single time; around 0.05% belongs to the top ten. The germline V gene encodes CDR1 SGHTA and CDR2 FQGNSA. The CDR3 is 14 amino acids. V lost 4 bases and J 6 bases, leaving 16 bases between the germline ends.

The sequenced sample was naive CD4+ T cells from blood. The TCR originated in a man in his thirties or forties in good health. The genes are TRBV7-2 and TRBJ2-7; no definite D call. CDR3 amino acids: CASSSGPTSGEQYF. The CDR3 coding sequence is TGTGCCAGCAGCTCAGGACCAACGTCGGGCGAGCAGTACTTC.